A single sample is the source of the 8 T cell receptor beta chains below, sequenced in a study of control samples from healthy donors and cancer patients. TCRdb's table, derived via immunoSEQ multiplex PCR, lists solely in-frame clones and lacks some. The table has around 110,000 clones, more than 70% seen once; the top ten hold 2% to 3%. Sequencing input: blood. The receptor source for this set is a woman aged 65 to 85 in good health.

This sequence joins TRBV19 and TRBJ2-7; D might be TRBD2 (6 bases). The CDR3 contains 15 residues. With 3 bases removed from V and 6 bases from J, the gap between germline ends came to 18 bases. CDR1 is LNHDA and CDR2 is SQIVND in the germline V gene (reference sequence). Written as DNA, the CDR3 is TGTGCCAGTAGTATTTTCGGGGAGGCTGTCTCCGAGCAGTACTTC. The encoded protein is CASSIFGEAVSEQYF.

This chain connects TRBV5-1 to TRBJ1-3, with a tentative D call TRBD1 (5 bases). This CDR3 is 14 amino acids long. Germline V gene sequence: CDR1 SGHRS, CDR2 YFSETQ. Trimming left V 4 bases short and J 2 bases short, with 10 bases between. CDR3 nucleotide sequence: TGCGCCAGCAGCCCCCCAGGGACTGGAAACACCATATATTTT. Its translation: CASSPPGTGNTIYF.

The table lists this clone with a count of one. The chain joins TRBV5-1 to TRBJ2-1, with 7 bases matching TRBD1. Germline V CDR1 and CDR2: SGHRS, YFSETQ. The J segment lost 8 bases and the V segment lost 0 bases, leaving 8 bases of the junction unmatched. The CDR3 sequence is 15 residues long. The CDR3 is CASSLGGGRGDEQFF. The CDR3 DNA reads TGCGCCAGCAGCTTGGGAGGGGGCAGAGGGGATGAGCAGTTCTTC. Complete variable domain (other parts from reference TRBV5-1 and TRBJ2-1): KAGVTQTPRYLIKTRGQQVTLSCSPISGHRSVSWYQQTPGQGLQFLFEYFSETQRNKGNFPGRFSGRQFSNSRSEMNVSTLELGDSALYLCASSLGGGRGDEQFFGPGTRLTVL.

This rearrangement joins TRBV4-2 to TRBJ1-2; 8 bases map to TRBD1. V dropped 0 bases and J dropped 4; count of bases not matched to a gene: 4. Germline-derived CDR1 and CDR2 are LGHNA and YNFKEQ. The CDR3 covers 15 residues. The CDR3 nucleotides are TGTGCCAGCAGCCAAGACAGGGGGCGCAGCTATGGCTACACCTTC. This codes for CASSQDRGRSYGYTF.

The chain carries TRBV27 and TRBJ1-4, with no clear D. This CDR3 comprises 14 residues. V was cut by 5 bases and J by 8 bases, with 15 bases left in between. Germline V gene sequence: CDR1 MNHEY, CDR2 SMNVEV (reference sequence). Written as DNA, the CDR3 is TGTGCCAGCAGTAGGCGGGAGGGCGAAGAAAAACTGTTTTTT. Translation: CASSRREGEEKLFF. Based on the CDR3 plus reference TRBV27 and TRBJ1-4, the full variable domain is EAQVTQNPRYLITVTGKKLTVTCSQNMNHEYMSWYRQDPGLGLRQIYYSMNVEVTDKGDVPEGYKVSRKEKRNFPLILESPSPNQTSLYFCASSRREGEEKLFFGSGTQLSVL.

The gene calls are TRBV3-1 (or the pseudogene TRBV3-2) and TRBJ1-5, with a tentative D call TRBD1 (5 bases). Per germline, CDR1 LGHDT and CDR2 YNNKEL (reference sequence). V dropped 1 base and J dropped 7 bases, with 17 bases sitting between them. The CDR3 is made up of 16 amino acids. CDR3 amino acids: CASSQGPAGISQPQHF. The CDR3 DNA reads TGTGCCAGCAGCCAAGGTCCGGCAGGGATCAGCCAGCCCCAGCATTTT.

The CDR3: CASSLLQGESTDTQYF. The CDR3 bases are TGTGCCAGCTCACTACTACAGGGGGAAAGCACAGATACGCAGTATTTT. The chain combines TRBV18 with TRBJ2-3; 8 bases are shared with TRBD1. Trimming took 4 bases from V and 0 from J; bases not matched to a gene: 6. This CDR3 has 16 residues. The germline V gene has CDR1 KGHSH and CDR2 LQKENI. Full variable domain (rest looked up from reference TRBV18 and TRBJ2-3): NAGVMQNPRHLVRRRGQEARLRCSPMKGHSHVYWYRQLPEEGLKFMVYLQKENIIDESGMPKERFSAEFPKEGPSILRIQQVVRGDSAAYFCASSLLQGESTDTQYFGPGTRLTVL.

The chain couples TRBV6-5 to TRBJ2-2, with 9 nucleotides matching TRBD2. CDR3 length: 16 residues. The junction had 5 bases not matched to a gene; V was cut back by 2 bases and J by 4 bases. Germline assignment: CDR1 MNHEY and CDR2 SVGAGI. In DNA, the CDR3 is TGTGCCAGCAGTTACCAGCGGGGGGCCTCCACCGGGGAGCTGTTTTTT. Amino acids: CASSYQRGASTGELFF.